The entry below gives a single TCR beta chain sequence along with its context. This record comes from a study of OX40 agonist ivuxolimab in advanced cancers. V lost 4 bases and J 9 bases, leaving 10 bases between the germline ends. The germline V gene has CDR1 MGHDK and CDR2 SYGVNS. The CDR3 is made up of 12 amino acids. Profiling relied on immunoSEQ multiplex PCR, and the TCRdb table lists in-frame clones only, not all of them. This sample has over 50,000 clones, with around 89% found just once. V and J are TRBV25-1 and TRBJ2-1; perhaps D is TRBD1 or TRBD2 (5 bases each). The material sequenced was CD4+ or CD8+ T cells sorted from blood, taken in a trial of the OX40 agonist ivuxolimab. This clonotype originated in an adult with an advanced solid tumor such as melanoma, head and neck, liver or kidney cancer. CDR3 bases: TGTGCCAGCAGTGGGGACCCAGGTGAGCAGTTCTTC. It specifies CASSGDPGEQFF.